This T cell receptor (beta chain) was observed in a study of vaccination and CD4 T cells after COVID-19. Study in general: Overlapping spike pools from SARS-CoV-2 and HCoV-NL63, HCoV-OC43 and HCoV-229E served as culture stimuli.

Study observations and caveats: Among reactive clones from convalescent patients, a median roughly 85% appeared only post-vaccination. Researchers looked at relatively few convalescent patients and had no early post-infection timepoints.

Noted treatment: approximately nine-day PBMC culture with coronavirus spike peptide pools or control peptides (ViraFEST assay). The Oncomine TCR Beta short-read assay was what sequenced the DNA obtained from cultured CD4+ T cells. In TCRdb, the PCR reads were re-called with MiXCR into one record per CDR3 protein. The table has around 15,000 distinct CDR3 sequences, 45% to 60% seen once. Looked up from germline, CDR1 is SGHNT and CDR2 is YENEEA. Germline trimming cut 3 bases from V and 3 bases from J; bases unmatched to any gene: 3. CDR3 length: 15 residues. As concerns this clonotype: The antigen remains undetermined.

This chain uses TRBV11-3 with TRBJ2-1; 9 bases fit TRBD1. The sample was CD4+ T cells from blood, cultured in vitro. This clonotype was obtained from a human donor who had recovered from COVID-19. In DNA, the CDR3 is TGTGCCAGCAGCTTTAGACAGGGGGGCTACAATGAGCAGTTCTTC. Amino acid sequence: CASSFRQGGYNEQFF.